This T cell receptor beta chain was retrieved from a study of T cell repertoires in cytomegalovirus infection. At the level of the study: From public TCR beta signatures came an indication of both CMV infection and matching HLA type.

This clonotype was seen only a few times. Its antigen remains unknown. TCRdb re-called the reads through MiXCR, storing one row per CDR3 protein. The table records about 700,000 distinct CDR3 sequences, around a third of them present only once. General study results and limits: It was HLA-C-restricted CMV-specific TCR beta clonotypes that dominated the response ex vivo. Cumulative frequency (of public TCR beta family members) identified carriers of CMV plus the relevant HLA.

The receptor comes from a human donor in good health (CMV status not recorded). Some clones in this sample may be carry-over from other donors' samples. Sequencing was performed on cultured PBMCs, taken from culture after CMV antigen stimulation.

The CDR3 region is CASSLRRGAQGTQYF. The CDR3 DNA sequence: TGTGCCAGCAGCTTGCGCAGGGGCGCGCAGGGGACCCAGTACTTC. This chain links TRBV7-2 with TRBJ2-5; D may be TRBD1 (6 bases). The CDR3 consists of 15 residues. Trimming shortened V by 3 bases and J by 7 bases, and 18 bases separated the two germline ends. Germline V CDR1 and CDR2: SGHTA, FQGNSA. Supplemented by reference TRBV7-2 and TRBJ2-5, the full variable domain reads GAGVSQSPSNKVTEKGKDVELRCDPISGHTALYWYRQSLGQGLEFLIYFQGNSAPDKSGLPSDRFSAERTGGSVSTLTIQRTQQEDSAVYLCASSLRRGAQGTQYFGPGTRLLVL.